The 19 T cell receptor beta chains below all came from one sample that was sequenced in a study of blood T cells in healthy people across ages. Then a second PCR, running roughly 7 to 12 cycles, was carried out with a sample-barcoded 5' primer and a J-beta primer mix. In TCRdb, the 5' RACE reads were re-called with MiXCR into one record per CDR3 protein. The sample records some 760,000 distinct CDR3 sequences, just under 25% being singletons. These data also formed part of another study, on T cells of mothers and their children.

The sample consisted of blood. These receptors were taken from a boy aged 5-17 years in good health.

This clonotype appeared a few times. The V gene is TRBV12-3 or TRBV12-4, the J gene TRBJ2-5; 7 nucleotides match TRBD1. J was trimmed by 6 bases and V by 1 base; bases with no gene match: 8. This CDR3 has 15 residues. DNA for the CDR3: TGTGCCAGCAGTTTAGGAAACAGGGGTGGGCAGACCCAGTACTTC. It yields the protein CASSLGNRGGQTQYF.

The chain combines TRBV6-2 or TRBV6-3 with TRBJ2-5; tentatively, D is TRBD1 or TRBD2 (5 bases each). Trimming shortened V by 10 bases and J by 4 bases, and 19 bases separated the two germline ends. The germline V gene has CDR1 MNHEY and CDR2 SVGEGT. This CDR3 comprises 14 residues. The CDR3 region is CATLPWTRGETQYF. The DNA of the CDR3 is TGTGCCACCTTACCATGGACGAGGGGAGAGACCCAGTACTTC.

There are a few counts of this clonotype. The gene calls are TRBV20-1 and TRBJ1-5, with a weak D call TRBD1 (5 bases). Trimming left V 3 bases short and J 1 base short, with 7 bases between. This CDR3 is 13 amino acids long. The V gene's germline CDR1 is DFQATT and CDR2 SNEGSKA (reference sequence). The CDR3, as DNA: TGCAGTGCTAGGGGGCAGAGCAATCAGCCCCAGCATTTT. This codes for CSARGQSNQPQHF.

CDR3 sequence reads: CASSNGQGWGTEAFF. CDR3 nucleotide sequence: TGCGCCAGCAGCAACGGACAGGGTTGGGGCACTGAAGCTTTCTTT. The chain combines TRBV5-1 with TRBJ1-1; 8 bases line up with TRBD1. There are 15 residues in the CDR3. Germline values: CDR1 SGHRS, CDR2 YFSETQ. The ends lost 4 bases at V and 4 bases at J; junction bases unmatched: 9.

V gene TRBV4-1 combines with J gene TRBJ2-5; the D call may be TRBD1 or TRBD2 (8 bases each). The J call could be wrong; TRBJ2-7 is a better fit for the DNA end. The CDR3 loop spans 18 amino acids. Germline CDR1 MGHRA, CDR2 YSYEKL. DNA for the CDR3: TGCGCCAGCAGCCTCAGGGGGCCTAGCGGGCGCTATTCCTACGAGCAGTACTTC. The encoded protein is CASSLRGPSGRYSYEQYF.

The chain couples TRBV7-9 to TRBJ2-7, with TRBD2 as a possible D gene (6 bases). CDR3 length equals 14 residues. In germline, CDR1 is SEHNR, CDR2 FQNEAQ (reference sequence). Trimming stripped 5 bases from V and 3 bases from J, with 14 bases between. The CDR3 here is CASSLRDSDYEQYF. The CDR3 DNA reads TGTGCCAGCAGCCTCCGGGACTCTGACTACGAGCAGTACTTC.

The chain has TRBV29-1 and TRBJ2-1; D perhaps matches TRBD2 (7 bases). Germline V lookup: CDR1 SQVTM, CDR2 ANQGSEA. The CDR3 has 10 amino acids. V was trimmed by 7 bases and J by 10 bases, leaving 11 bases between them. The CDR3: CSARGAEQFF. The CDR3 DNA reads as TGCAGCGCCCGGGGGGCGGAGCAGTTCTTC.

V usage is TRBV29-1 and J usage is TRBJ2-1; D call uncertain. The CDR3 sequence is 10 residues long. Trimming removed 7 bases at V and 5 bases at J, with 6 bases between. Germline V gene sequence: CDR1 SQVTM, CDR2 ANQGSEA. The CDR3 DNA is TGCAGCGGGAGTAACAATGAGCAGTTCTTC. Encoded protein: CSGSNNEQFF.

The chain combines TRBV7-9 with TRBJ1-1, with D possibly TRBD1 on 5 matching bases. With 7 bases removed from V and 3 bases from J, the gap between germline ends came to 12 bases. Germline CDR1 is SEHNR and CDR2 is FQNEAQ (reference sequence). This CDR3 is 13 amino acids long. The CDR3 region has the DNA TGTGCCAGCACCCTCGGGGGGGACACTGAAGCTTTCTTT. The encoded protein is CASTLGGDTEAFF.

This clonotype was seen more than once but under ten times. The gene calls are TRBV5-5 and TRBJ2-5; tentative D call: TRBD1 (5 bases). CDR3 length: 16 residues. The V end lost 0 bases, the J end lost 5 bases, and 17 bases lay between the germline ends. Germline V gene data show CDR1 as SGHKS and CDR2 as YYEKEE (reference sequence). The CDR3 protein is CASSLETGRARETQYF. The CDR3, as DNA: TGTGCCAGCAGCTTGGAGACCGGCAGGGCAAGGGAGACCCAGTACTTC.

The V gene is TRBV6-5, the J gene TRBJ2-1; D may match TRBD1 or TRBD2 (5 bases each). Trimming shortened V by 8 bases and J by 0 bases, and 14 bases separated the two germline ends. Per germline, CDR1 MNHEY and CDR2 SVGAGI. The CDR3 contains 15 residues. CDR3 protein: CASGHTGVSYNEQFF. CDR3 nucleotide sequence: TGTGCCAGCGGACATACCGGGGTCTCCTACAATGAGCAGTTCTTC.

The chain recombines TRBV24-1 with TRBJ2-2; TRBD1 aligns across 8 bases. The V gene end was trimmed by 0 bases and the J gene end by 5 bases; junction bases not matched to a gene: 4. This CDR3 spans 16 amino acids. Germline assignment: CDR1 KGHDR and CDR2 SFDVKD. CDR3 DNA sequence: TGTGCCACCAGTGATTTGCTTCAGGGGGCGACCGGGGAGCTGTTTTTT. It encodes CATSDLLQGATGELFF.

This clonotype was observed a few times. This chain connects TRBV6-4 to TRBJ2-7; 7 bases agree with TRBD2. The CDR3 is 13 amino acids. Trimming removed 5 bases from V and 3 bases from J; junction bases left unmatched: 4. Looked up from germline, CDR1 is MRHNA and CDR2 is SNTAGT. CDR3 coding DNA: TGTGCCAGCAGTTCCGAGCGGGGCTACGAGCAGTACTTC. Amino acid sequence: CASSSERGYEQYF.

In its sample, this clonotype was seen a few times. The J gene is TRBJ2-3, the V gene TRBV11-3, with 10 positions matching TRBD2. Germline V gene sequence: CDR1 SGHNT, CDR2 YENEEA. The CDR3 spans 18 residues. The V gene end was trimmed by 4 bases and the J gene end by 0 bases; junction bases not matched to a gene: 10. CDR3 in amino acids: CASSSGLAYSPSTDTQYF. CDR3 bases: TGTGCCAGCAGCTCGGGACTAGCGTACTCCCCTAGCACAGATACGCAGTATTTT.

V usage is TRBV12-3 or TRBV12-4 and J usage is TRBJ2-1, with TRBD2 identical over 8 bases. With 2 bases clipped from V and 7 bases from J, the junction kept 4 bases outside the gene matches. CDR3 length: 14 amino acids. CDR3 residues: CASSLYGGANEQFF. In nucleotides, the CDR3 is TGTGCCAGCAGTTTATACGGGGGGGCTAATGAGCAGTTCTTC.

The genes are TRBV14 and TRBJ2-1; D remains unclear. The assigned J gene may be wrong: the sequence end matches TRBJ2-7 better. CDR1 and CDR2 (germline): SGHDN, FVKESK. The CDR3 is made up of 11 amino acids. CDR3 in amino acids: CASSQYAEQYF. The CDR3 DNA is TGTGCCAGCAGCCAATATGCCGAGCAGTACTTC.

In regard to this clonotype: The junction departs from germline at one end; a sequencing error may be responsible. The J gene is TRBJ2-5, the V gene TRBV12-3 or TRBV12-4; tentative D call: TRBD2 (6 bases). The CDR3 extends over 12 amino acids. CDR3 DNA: TGTGCCAGCAGCCTTCTGAGGCGGGGTGGGGACTTC. It encodes CASSLLRRGGDF.

This clonotype was seen a handful of times. This chain uses TRBV2 with TRBJ2-5; a possible D gene is TRBD1 (5 bases). The ends were cut back, 4 bases at V and 0 bases at J, with 9 bases in the middle. The germline gives CDR1 SNHLY, CDR2 FYNNEI. This CDR3 is 14 amino acids long. In DNA, the CDR3 is TGTGCCAGCAGTGGGCGACAGTACCAAGAGACCCAGTACTTC. This translates into CASSGRQYQETQYF. Based on the CDR3 plus reference TRBV2 and TRBJ2-5, the full variable domain is EPEVTQTPSHQVTQMGQEVILRCVPISNHLYFYWYRQILGQKVEFLVSFYNNEISEKSEIFDDQFSVERPDGSNFTLKIRSTKLEDSAMYFCASSGRQYQETQYFGPGTRLLVL.

This clonotype has just a few counts. This chain uses TRBV7-9 with TRBJ2-1, with a possible D match to TRBD2 (6 bases). Germline V gene data show CDR1 as SEHNR and CDR2 as FQNEAQ (reference sequence). CDR3 size: 15 residues. The V gene lost 5 bases and the J gene lost 7 bases, with 18 bases spanning the gap. The CDR3 protein is CASSPASAGANEQFF. In DNA form, the CDR3 reads TGTGCCAGCAGCCCCGCCTCAGCGGGTGCTAATGAGCAGTTCTTC. The full variable domain, in which reference TRBV7-9 and TRBJ2-1 provide the parts outside the CDR3, is DTGVSQNPRHKITKRGQNVTFRCDPISEHNRLYWYRQTLGQGPEFLTYFQNEAQLEKSRLLSDRFSAERPKGSFSTLEIQRTEQGDSAMYLCASSPASAGANEQFFGPGTRLTVL.